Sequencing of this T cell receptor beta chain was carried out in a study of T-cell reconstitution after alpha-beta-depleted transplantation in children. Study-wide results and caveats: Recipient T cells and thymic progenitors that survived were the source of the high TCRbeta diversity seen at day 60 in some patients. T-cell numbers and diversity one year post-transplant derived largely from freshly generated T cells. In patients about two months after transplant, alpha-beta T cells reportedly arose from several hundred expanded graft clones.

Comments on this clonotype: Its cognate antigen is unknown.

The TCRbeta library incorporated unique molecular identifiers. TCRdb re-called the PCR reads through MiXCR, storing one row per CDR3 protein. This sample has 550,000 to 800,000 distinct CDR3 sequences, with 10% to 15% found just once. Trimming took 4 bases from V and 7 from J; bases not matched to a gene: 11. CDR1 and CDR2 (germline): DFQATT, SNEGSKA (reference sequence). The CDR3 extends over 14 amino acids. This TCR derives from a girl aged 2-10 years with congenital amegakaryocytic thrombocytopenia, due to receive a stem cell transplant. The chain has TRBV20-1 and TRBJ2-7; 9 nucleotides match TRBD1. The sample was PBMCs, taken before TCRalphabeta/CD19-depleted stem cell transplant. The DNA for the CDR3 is TGCAGTGCTACAGACAGAGGACAGGGGTGGGAGCAGTACTTC. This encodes CSATDRGQGWEQYF.